Below, one TCR beta chain is given with its context. The antigen is not known. After template switching added a universal primer site, the resulting cDNA carried unique molecular identifiers. Via MiXCR, TCRdb re-called the 5' RACE reads, giving one row per CDR3 protein. This table holds hundreds of thousands of distinct CDR3 sequences, around 5.7% found once. The source of the sample is a study of identical twins. Study-level points and caveats: Fewer insertions were carried by abundant cord blood beta clonotypes, but none was seen in memory repertoires. The authors drew conclusions from cross-sectional statistical analysis rather than following the same donors.

With V trimmed by 3 bases and J by 5 bases, 9 bases remained unmatched. The CDR3 totals 16 residues. Germline lookup yields CDR1 SGDLS and CDR2 YYNGEE. The sequence derives from a man younger than 30 in good health. The chain joins TRBV9 to TRBJ2-1; TRBD1 matches 9 bases. The sequenced sample consisted of naive T cells sorted from blood. The CDR3 sequence: CASSAPRDRVDNEQFF. CDR3 bases: TGTGCCAGCAGCGCCCCCCGGGACAGGGTAGACAATGAGCAGTTCTTC. Based on the CDR3 plus reference TRBV9 and TRBJ2-1, the full variable domain is DSGVTQTPKHLITATGQRVTLRCSPRSGDLSVYWYQQSLDQGLQFLIQYYNGEERAKGNILERFSAQQFPDLHSELNLSSLELGDSALYFCASSAPRDRVDNEQFFGPGTRLTVL.